Following are 25 T cell receptor beta chains from one sample sequenced in a study of monozygotic twins with inflammatory bowel disease. With the 5' RACE reads reprocessed, TCRdb shows one record per CDR3 protein and no DNA. The sample has approximately 330,000 distinct CDR3 sequences, and its top ten clones hold under 2.5%. Sequencing input: blood. The receptors originated from a human donor with ulcerative colitis or Crohn's disease, or a healthy co-twin of an affected twin (not recorded which).

V and J are TRBV12-3 or TRBV12-4 and TRBJ2-2; TCRdb outputs TRBD1, but without DNA this stays unchecked. The CDR3 extends over 13 amino acids. CDR3 in amino acids: CASRPQDTGELFF.

V usage is TRBV20-1 and J usage is TRBJ2-7; TCRdb lists TRBD2, though no DNA is available to test this call. The V gene's germline CDR1 is DFQATT and CDR2 SNEGSKA (reference sequence). The CDR3 is 16 residues long. The CDR3 is CSAQSPVSGDSYEQYF.

The J gene is TRBJ2-3, the V gene TRBV5-1; TCRdb reports TRBD1, a call that lacks DNA to check it against. Germline values: CDR1 SGHRS, CDR2 YFSETQ. The CDR3 loop spans 14 amino acids. The CDR3 here is CASGLPNRGDTQYF.

The V and J genes are TRBV5-1 and TRBJ1-1; the D call of TRBD1 rests on TCRdb alone, since no DNA is present to check it. The CDR3 spans 15 residues. Germline V lookup: CDR1 SGHRS, CDR2 YFSETQ. The CDR3 loop is CASSLDGGANTEAFF.

The rearrangement links TRBV29-1 to TRBJ2-7. The germline V gene has CDR1 SQVTM and CDR2 ANQGSEA. The length of the CDR3 is 12 residues. CDR3: CSVELQSYEQYF.

The chain is built from TRBV29-1 and TRBJ1-1; TCRdb calls TRBD1, which cannot be checked without DNA. Germline V lookup: CDR1 SQVTM, CDR2 ANQGSEA. The CDR3 loop spans 13 amino acids. The chain's CDR3 is CSVTRDSYTEAFF.

The J gene is TRBJ1-5, the V gene TRBV12-3 or TRBV12-4; as DNA is missing, the TRBD1 call by TCRdb cannot be tested. CDR3 size: 17 residues. The CDR3: CASSLAGKGFQGQPQHF.

This chain connects TRBV5-1 to TRBJ2-1; TCRdb calls TRBD1, which cannot be checked without DNA. Germline V gene sequence: CDR1 SGHRS, CDR2 YFSETQ. This CDR3 spans 11 amino acids. CDR3 amino acids: CASPPVNEQFF.

This chain links TRBV5-1 with TRBJ2-3; TCRdb designates TRBD1, a call that cannot be tested without DNA. This CDR3 is built from 15 residues. CDR1 is SGHRS and CDR2 is YFSETQ in the germline V gene. The CDR3: CASLPGTLPADTQYF.

The chain has TRBV5-1 and TRBJ1-2; TCRdb picks TRBD1, but there is no DNA to check that call. The CDR3 has 13 residues. In germline, CDR1 is SGHRS, CDR2 YFSETQ. The CDR3 sequence: CASSPGAQDGYTF.

J is TRBJ1-6 and V is TRBV7-8. Germline-derived CDR1 and CDR2 are SGHVS and FQNEAQ. The CDR3 has 14 amino acids. The CDR3 protein is CASSLAADNSPLHF.

This rearrangement joins TRBV5-1 to TRBJ1-1. Germline V CDR1 and CDR2: SGHRS, YFSETQ. The CDR3 extends over 16 amino acids. The CDR3 spells CASSLAEGFQNTEAFF.

The chain carries TRBV20-1 and TRBJ2-1; TCRdb's D call of TRBD2 is untestable without DNA. The CDR3 is 17 amino acids. Per germline, CDR1 DFQATT and CDR2 SNEGSKA (reference sequence). The CDR3 sequence: CSARDLLSGGGTAEQFF.

The V and J genes are TRBV28 and TRBJ1-5; the D call of TRBD1 rests on TCRdb alone, since no DNA is present to check it. The germline V gene encodes CDR1 MDHEN and CDR2 SYDVKM. The CDR3 covers 14 residues. The CDR3: CASSRDRGHQPQHF.

This rearrangement joins TRBV7-2 to TRBJ2-4; the D call of TRBD1 rests on TCRdb alone, since no DNA is present to check it. The CDR3 has 15 residues. The germline V gene encodes CDR1 SGHTA and CDR2 FQGNSA. The CDR3 is CASSSGDRVKNIQYF.

V usage is TRBV20-1 and J usage is TRBJ2-5. This CDR3 is 14 amino acids long. Germline CDR1 reads DFQATT; CDR2 reads SNEGSKA (reference sequence). The CDR3 sequence is CSASIWDRQETQYF.

The chain has TRBV6-5 and TRBJ1-1; TCRdb picks TRBD1, but there is no DNA to check that call. This CDR3 comprises 16 residues. Germline-derived CDR1 and CDR2 are MNHEY and SVGAGI. The CDR3 is CASSYEPGTLNTEAFF.

This rearrangement joins TRBV20-1 to TRBJ2-1; TCRdb indicates TRBD2, and absent DNA this call remains unverified. The CDR3 is 18 amino acids. Germline CDR1 reads DFQATT; CDR2 reads SNEGSKA (reference sequence). The chain's CDR3 is CSARSRLAGGYIYNEQFF.

The chain joins TRBV5-1 to TRBJ2-5; TCRdb's assignment of TRBD1 cannot be checked, as there is no DNA. This CDR3 has 15 amino acids. In germline, CDR1 is SGHRS, CDR2 YFSETQ. CDR3: CASRGSGQGRETQYF.

The J gene is TRBJ2-1, the V gene TRBV6-1; without DNA, the TCRdb call of TRBD1 cannot be checked. CDR3 size: 17 residues. Per germline, CDR1 MNHNS and CDR2 SASEGT. CDR3 loop: CASRGAGSFRVNNEQFF.

This chain links TRBV27 with TRBJ2-7; absent DNA, TCRdb's TRBD1 call cannot be checked. Germline assignment: CDR1 MNHEY and CDR2 SMNVEV (reference sequence). This CDR3 spans 14 amino acids. Here the CDR3 reads CASRPLGTGEEQYF.

This chain connects TRBV20-1 to TRBJ1-5. This CDR3 contains 13 residues. Germline lookup yields CDR1 DFQATT and CDR2 SNEGSKA (reference sequence). The CDR3 loop reads CSARRLGNQPQHF.

This chain uses TRBV7-9 with TRBJ1-2. Germline V gene sequence: CDR1 SEHNR, CDR2 FQNEAQ (reference sequence). This CDR3 has 16 residues. CDR3 protein: CASSLVRTGDGYGYTF. The full variable domain, rest sourced from reference TRBV7-9 and TRBJ1-2, is DTGVSQNPRHKITKRGQNVTFRCDPISEHNRLYWYRQTLGQGPEFLTYFQNEAQLEKSRLLSDRFSAERPKGSFSTLEIQRTEQGDSAMYLCASSLVRTGDGYGYTFGSGTRLTVV.

The chain's CDR3 is CSARDLGQSYEQYF. The J gene is TRBJ2-7, the V gene TRBV20-1. The CDR3 loop spans 14 amino acids. The V gene's germline CDR1 is DFQATT and CDR2 SNEGSKA (reference sequence).

V and J are TRBV15 and TRBJ2-2. This CDR3 spans 12 amino acids. The germline CDR1 and CDR2 sequences are LNHNV and YYDKDF (reference sequence). CDR3 amino acids: CATGQRTRELFF.